This T cell receptor (beta chain) appears in the sequencing data of a study of cytomegalovirus exposure and HLA in healthy donors. In the study overall: The study's early data release held about 85 million unique TCRs from HLA-typed donors.

Points on this clone: Its antigen remains unidentified.

Both 60 Vbeta primers and 13 Jbeta primers went into the PCR. Repertoires were generated with immunoSEQ multiplex PCR, while TCRdb's copy carries only in-frame clones and drops some. The table gives about 79,000 clones; the top ten clones make up roughly 5.1% of it. Findings and limits, study-wide: A likely sequencing artifact accounted for one observed cluster of highly shared sequence variants.

This sequence was found in a man in his thirties or forties in good health and CMV-seronegative. Sequencing input: PBMCs.

The CDR3 sequence: CASSLGTARSYGYTF. The CDR3 nucleotides are TGCGCCAGCAGCTTGGGGACAGCGAGAAGCTATGGCTACACCTTC. V is TRBV5-1 and J is TRBJ1-2; D possibly corresponds to TRBD1 (6 bases). Trimming cost V 0 bases and J 4 bases, with 13 bases left between them. CDR1 is SGHRS and CDR2 is YFSETQ in the germline V gene. CDR3 length: 15 residues.